Below are 31 T cell receptor beta chains sequenced from a single sample in a study of beta chain features in type 1 diabetes. Expressed TCRB transcripts were sequenced because the isolated RNA had all been reverse transcribed beforehand. Produced via immunoSEQ multiplex PCR; TCRdb's table is partial and in-frame only. Of 200,000 to 300,000 clones in the sample, around a quarter were seen once. Source material: central memory CD4+ T cells from blood. Receptors originate from a man aged 25 to 45 in good health.

This chain links TRBV2 with TRBJ1-6; D unclear. The V gene's germline CDR1 is SNHLY and CDR2 FYNNEI. This CDR3 comprises 14 residues. Deletions cut 7 bases from V and 13 bases from J, with 20 bases between. Written as DNA, the CDR3 is TGTGCCAGCACCTTGGGCGTCACCGCATCCCCCCTCCACTTT. As protein: CASTLGVTASPLHF.

V gene TRBV2 combines with J gene TRBJ1-2, with D unclear. CDR3 size: 14 residues. Germline CDR1 reads SNHLY; CDR2 reads FYNNEI. The V gene lost 8 bases and the J gene lost 2 bases, with 15 bases spanning the gap. The DNA for the CDR3 is TGTGCCAGCCATAGACCGTATACGAACTATGGCTACACCTTC. As protein: CASHRPYTNYGYTF.

V gene TRBV19 combines with J gene TRBJ2-6, with 10 bases fitting TRBD1. Trimming took 5 bases from V and 4 from J; bases not matched to a gene: 5. There are 16 residues in the CDR3. In germline, CDR1 is LNHDA, CDR2 SQIVND (reference sequence). CDR3 coding DNA: TGTGCCAGTAGTTTTGGGACAGGGGCCGGGGCCAACGTCCTGACTTTC. As protein: CASSFGTGAGANVLTF.

Concerning this clone itself: This sample includes further DNA sequences coding for the same CDR3. The genes are TRBV27 and TRBJ2-7; perhaps TRBD1 as D (5 bases). The germline gives CDR1 MNHEY, CDR2 SMNVEV (reference sequence). V lost 3 bases and J 5 bases, leaving 8 bases between the germline ends. The CDR3 loop spans 12 amino acids. CDR3 bases: TGTGCCAGCAGTTTGGCAGGGAACGAGCAGTACTTC. Protein: CASSLAGNEQYF.

The J gene is TRBJ1-4, the V gene TRBV7-2; D not resolved. Germline assignment: CDR1 SGHTA and CDR2 FQGNSA. The CDR3 has 13 amino acids. Trimming removed 2 bases at V and 7 bases at J, with 8 bases between. Written as DNA, the CDR3 is TGTGCCAGCAGCTTAATCATCCGTGAAAAACTGTTTTTT. Amino acids: CASSLIIREKLFF.

V gene TRBV9 combines with J gene TRBJ2-2; tentatively, D is TRBD1 or TRBD2 (5 bases each). The CDR3 totals 15 residues. The germline gives CDR1 SGDLS, CDR2 YYNGEE. Trimming shortened V by 0 bases and J by 5 bases, and 11 bases separated the two germline ends. Here the CDR3 DNA reads TGTGCCAGCAGCGTAGCACCTTGGGGGACCGGGGAGCTGTTTTTT. Encoded protein: CASSVAPWGTGELFF. The full variable domain, in which reference TRBV9 and TRBJ2-2 provide the parts outside the CDR3, is DSGVTQTPKHLITATGQRVTLRCSPRSGDLSVYWYQQSLDQGLQFLIQYYNGEERAKGNILERFSAQQFPDLHSELNLSSLELGDSALYFCASSVAPWGTGELFFGEGSRLTVL.

The rearrangement links TRBV5-4 to TRBJ2-1; D might be TRBD1 or TRBD2, each matching 5 bases. The germline V gene encodes CDR1 SGHNT and CDR2 YYREEE (reference sequence). V was trimmed by 2 bases and J by 5 bases, leaving 8 bases between them. This CDR3 comprises 13 residues. CDR3 bases: TGTGCCAGCAGCTTCGGGACCAACAATGAGCAGTTCTTC. Translating gives CASSFGTNNEQFF.

CDR3 sequence (DNA): TGTGCCTGGAAGCGAGGGAGTCAAGAGACCCAGTACTTC. This translates into CAWKRGSQETQYF. This chain uses TRBV30 with TRBJ2-5; D is perhaps TRBD2 (5 bases). This CDR3 is built from 13 residues. The V end was cut by 4 bases, the J end by 2 bases, with 11 bases between. Per germline, CDR1 GTSNPN and CDR2 SVGIG (reference sequence).

V and J are TRBV7-2 and TRBJ2-1; TRBD2 matches 7 bases. This CDR3 contains 15 residues. Trimming cost V 5 bases and J 4 bases; bases outside gene matches: 8. The germline V gene encodes CDR1 SGHTA and CDR2 FQGNSA. The CDR3 sequence is CASSPLADLYNEQFF. In DNA form, the CDR3 reads TGTGCCAGCAGCCCTCTAGCGGACCTTTACAATGAGCAGTTCTTC.

CDR3: CASLRGQAQETQYF. CDR3 DNA: TGTGCCAGCTTGAGGGGGCAAGCTCAAGAGACCCAGTACTTC. This chain uses TRBV7-9 with TRBJ2-5, with 7 nucleotides matching TRBD1. The CDR3 consists of 14 residues. Germline-derived CDR1 and CDR2 are SEHNR and FQNEAQ (reference sequence). V shed 8 bases, J shed 2 bases, and the junction held 8 bases outside the gene matches. The full variable domain, with the rest looked up from reference TRBV7-9 and TRBJ2-5, is DTGVSQNPRHKITKRGQNVTFRCDPISEHNRLYWYRQTLGQGPEFLTYFQNEAQLEKSRLLSDRFSAERPKGSFSTLEIQRTEQGDSAMYLCASLRGQAQETQYFGPGTRLLVL.

This clone was seen many times. The chain uses TRBV7-9 and TRBJ2-7; the match to TRBD2 covers 7 bases. This CDR3 comprises 13 residues. J lost 2 bases, V lost 5 bases, and 3 bases had no gene match. Germline V gives CDR1 SEHNR, CDR2 FQNEAQ (reference sequence). The DNA for the CDR3 is TGTGCCAGCAGCCAGGCGGGAGCCTACGAGCAGTACTTC. This translates into CASSQAGAYEQYF. Looking up the rest from reference TRBV7-9 and TRBJ2-7 gives the full variable domain: DTGVSQNPRHKITKRGQNVTFRCDPISEHNRLYWYRQTLGQGPEFLTYFQNEAQLEKSRLLSDRFSAERPKGSFSTLEIQRTEQGDSAMYLCASSQAGAYEQYFGPGTRLTVT.

This clone was detected only a few times. This chain joins TRBV6-6 and TRBJ1-6; D not certain. The CDR3 is 12 amino acids. The ends were cut back, 6 bases at V and 4 bases at J, with 4 bases in the middle. CDR1 and CDR2 (germline): MNHNY, SVGAGI (reference sequence). The CDR3 loop is CASSQYNSPLHF. The DNA for the CDR3 is TGTGCCAGCAGCCAGTATAATTCACCCCTCCACTTT.

The V gene is TRBV6-1, the J gene TRBJ2-7; D ambiguous. Trimming took 8 bases from V and 2 from J, leaving 16 bases between them. Germline lookup yields CDR1 MNHNS and CDR2 SASEGT. CDR3 size: 14 residues. CDR3 region: CASVRQATTYEQYF. CDR3 DNA sequence: TGTGCCAGCGTCCGGCAGGCGACGACCTACGAGCAGTACTTC.

The V call is TRBV4-3, the J call TRBJ2-6; 11 bases fit TRBD1. The germline V gene has CDR1 LGHNA and CDR2 YSLEER. J gave up 2 bases and V 3 bases, and 0 bases lay outside the gene matches. CDR3 size: 16 residues. The CDR3 region has the DNA TGCGCCAGCAGCCAGGGACAGGGGGCTGGGGCCAACGTCCTGACTTTC. Its protein product is CASSQGQGAGANVLTF.

The gene calls are TRBV15 and TRBJ2-5; D call uncertain. The ends were cut back, 0 bases at V and 5 bases at J, with 4 bases in the middle. Looked up from germline, CDR1 is LNHNV and CDR2 is YYDKDF (reference sequence). The CDR3 runs 12 residues. The CDR3 DNA sequence: TGTGCCACCAGCAGAGATGCGGAGACCCAGTACTTC. Protein: CATSRDAETQYF.

This clone occurred a few times. This chain connects TRBV11-2 to TRBJ2-5; D unresolved. From germline, CDR1 is SGHAT and CDR2 FQNNGV. The CDR3 sequence is 14 residues long. Trimming took off 1 base at V and 4 bases at J, with 10 bases between the two ends. Written as DNA, the CDR3 is TGTGCCAGCAGCTTAGGAAATCGCTTAGAGACCCAGTACTTC. Translation gives CASSLGNRLETQYF.

This clone was seen more than once but under ten times. V usage is TRBV7-2 and J usage is TRBJ2-5; tentatively, D is TRBD1 (5 bases). The V end lost 2 bases, the J end lost 2 bases, and 18 bases lay between the germline ends. Germline-derived CDR1 and CDR2 are SGHTA and FQGNSA. The CDR3 runs to 17 residues. The CDR3 sequence: CASSLWGDSLPQETQYF. CDR3 nucleotides: TGTGCCAGCAGCTTATGGGGCGACAGCCTCCCGCAAGAGACCCAGTACTTC.

This clone came up a few times. The gene calls are TRBV7-2 and TRBJ2-7, with D perhaps TRBD1 (6 bases). Trimming left V 8 bases short and J 2 bases short, with 16 bases between. Germline CDR1 is SGHTA and CDR2 is FQGNSA. The CDR3 contains 14 residues. The CDR3 coding sequence is TGTGCCAGCGCACGGGACACTACAACCTACGAGCAGTACTTC. Encoded protein: CASARDTTTYEQYF.

V gene TRBV7-2 combines with J gene TRBJ2-5, with unresolved D. Trimming cost V 5 bases and J 5 bases, with 12 bases left between them. From germline, CDR1 is SGHTA and CDR2 FQGNSA. The CDR3 runs 13 residues. The CDR3 is CASSPRLGETQYF. The CDR3 DNA reads TGTGCCAGCAGCCCCCGCCTCGGGGAGACCCAGTACTTC.

This clone was detected only a few times. The chain employs TRBV7-2 and TRBJ2-3; 8 bases agree with TRBD2. CDR1 SGHTA and CDR2 FQGNSA come from the germline V gene. Trimming removed 3 bases from V and 7 bases from J; junction bases left unmatched: 6. This CDR3 comprises 14 residues. The DNA of the CDR3 is TGTGCCAGCAGCTTCGGGGGGGCACAACATACGCAGTATTTT. Encoded protein: CASSFGGAQHTQYF.

This clone was observed a few times. The gene calls are TRBV19 and TRBJ2-5; the D gene is possibly TRBD2 (6 bases). Germline-derived CDR1 and CDR2 are LNHDA and SQIVND (reference sequence). Trimming shortened V by 4 bases and J by 5 bases, and 14 bases separated the two germline ends. The CDR3 runs 14 residues. The DNA for the CDR3 is TGTGCCAGTAGTACGGGGGACCATCAGGAGACCCAGTACTTC. Amino acids: CASSTGDHQETQYF.

V and J are TRBV30 and TRBJ2-5; 9 bases agree with TRBD1. J gave up 5 bases and V 3 bases, and 7 bases lay outside the gene matches. Germline values: CDR1 GTSNPN, CDR2 SVGIG (reference sequence). The CDR3 runs 14 residues. The CDR3 DNA reads TGTGCCTGGAGGATAACAGGGGGCTTGGAGACCCAGTACTTC. Its protein is CAWRITGGLETQYF.

The V call is TRBV2, the J call TRBJ2-3, with a possible D match to TRBD2 (7 bases). The CDR3 length is 14 residues. Germline CDR1 reads SNHLY; CDR2 reads FYNNEI. The V end was cut by 3 bases, the J end by 4 bases, with 11 bases between. CDR3 in DNA: TGTGCCAGCAGTGATCAGGGGAGGGCAGATACGCAGTATTTT. It specifies CASSDQGRADTQYF. The full variable domain, with the rest looked up from reference TRBV2 and TRBJ2-3, is EPEVTQTPSHQVTQMGQEVILRCVPISNHLYFYWYRQILGQKVEFLVSFYNNEISEKSEIFDDQFSVERPDGSNFTLKIRSTKLEDSAMYFCASSDQGRADTQYFGPGTRLTVL.

This chain connects TRBV7-6 to TRBJ2-6, with D perhaps matching TRBD2 (6 bases). CDR3 length: 17 residues. The germline V gene encodes CDR1 SGHVS and CDR2 FNYEAQ. Trimming shortened V by 5 bases and J by 0 bases, and 14 bases separated the two germline ends. The CDR3 DNA reads TGTGCCAGCAGCCCTCGGGGAGGTTCCTCTGGGGCCAACGTCCTGACTTTC. It is translated as CASSPRGGSSGANVLTF.

V gene TRBV7-9 combines with J gene TRBJ2-1; maybe TRBD1 (6 bases). From germline, CDR1 is SEHNR and CDR2 FQNEAQ (reference sequence). V was cut by 2 bases and J by 1 base, with 15 bases left in between. This CDR3 has 17 residues. The CDR3 protein is CASSLQGRIGSYNEQFF. DNA for the CDR3: TGTGCCAGCAGCTTACAGGGGCGCATCGGTTCCTACAATGAGCAGTTCTTC.

As DNA, the CDR3 is TGTGCCAGCAGCACCCGGGTGGCACTCCAAAACCGTTACGAGCAGTACTTC. This sequence encodes CASSTRVALQNRYEQYF. The chain uses TRBV7-8 and TRBJ2-7; D gene ambiguous. The CDR3 contains 17 residues. The germline CDR1 and CDR2 sequences are SGHVS and FQNEAQ. The V end lost 5 bases, the J end lost 4 bases, and 24 bases lay between the germline ends.

The CDR3 reads CAISHGTDGGEQYF. The CDR3 coding sequence is TGTGCCATCAGCCACGGGACAGATGGTGGCGAGCAGTACTTC. The chain uses TRBV10-3 and TRBJ2-7, with 7 bases that match TRBD1. Germline assignment: CDR1 ENHRY and CDR2 SYGVKD. V was pared by 6 bases and J by 6 bases, with 11 bases of the junction left unmatched. CDR3 length: 14 residues.

This clone was picked up a small number of times. A read error is possible here, since a much larger clone lies one base away. The J gene is TRBJ2-6, the V gene TRBV30, with D perhaps being TRBD1 or TRBD2 (5 bases each). The CDR3 is made up of 18 amino acids. Trimming removed 5 bases from V and 0 bases from J, with 20 bases in between. Germline loops: CDR1 GTSNPN, CDR2 SVGIG (reference sequence). The CDR3 DNA reads TGTGCCTGGCATCCGGGACGGACAAAATTCTCTGGGGCCAACGTCCTGACTTTC. It yields the protein CAWHPGRTKFSGANVLTF.

This clone has more than one count but fewer than ten. A read error is possible here, since a much larger clone lies one base away. The chain employs TRBV2 and TRBJ2-3, with no clear D. Germline loops: CDR1 SNHLY, CDR2 FYNNEI. The CDR3 sequence is 12 residues long. V lost 5 bases and J lost 0, with 3 bases in between. CDR3 region: CASSYSTDTQYF. The DNA for the CDR3 is TGTGCCAGCAGTTATAGCACAGATACGCAGTATTTT. Using reference TRBV2 and TRBJ2-3 for the parts outside the CDR3, the full variable domain is EPEVTQTPSHQVTQMGQEVILRCVPISNHLYFYWYRQILGQKVEFLVSFYNNEISEKSEIFDDQFSVERPDGSNFTLKIRSTKLEDSAMYFCASSYSTDTQYFGPGTRLTVL.

The chain carries TRBV29-1 and TRBJ2-5; 10 bases are a match to TRBD1. Germline CDR1 reads SQVTM; CDR2 reads ANQGSEA. J lost 4 bases, V lost 8 bases, and 10 bases had no gene match. This CDR3 has 14 amino acids. The CDR3 DNA reads TGCAGCCTTAAGGGGGACAGGGGCGGAGAGACCCAGTACTTC. Protein sequence: CSLKGDRGGETQYF.

The sample holds a few counts of this clone. This chain joins TRBV25-1 and TRBJ2-7; the match to TRBD2 covers 7 bases. Unmatched junction bases numbered 2, after V lost 3 bases and J lost 0 bases. Germline CDR1 reads MGHDK; CDR2 reads SYGVNS. The CDR3 contains 14 residues. CDR3 sequence: CASSDGEGSYEQYF. In DNA form, the CDR3 reads TGTGCCAGCAGTGACGGGGAGGGCTCCTACGAGCAGTACTTC.